Listed below are T cell receptor beta chains from one sample, sequenced in a study of post-analysis software for immune sequencing data. TCRdb independently ran MiXCR on the PCR reads; one entry per CDR3 protein. Counted here are under 900,000 distinct CDR3 sequences, around 50% occurring once; the ten biggest clones make up approximately 4.5%. Sequences were obtained from blood. All receptors come from a girl between 10 and 17 years old with multiple sclerosis. Both conserved end residues are part of each CDR3. A D gene is named only where the DNA matches it firmly. Clone size is given for some rows only: seen once, a few or many times, or a class if the clone is expanded.

-	TRBV2	TRBD1	TRBJ2-4	CASTFSRDSLAKNIQYF	TGTGCCAGCACTTTTTCCCGGGACAGCTTAGCCAAAAACATTCAGTACTTC
-	TRBV21-1	-	TRBJ2-5	CASTEGLVRETQYF	TGTGCCAGCACCGAGGGACTAGTGAGGGAGACCCAGTACTTC
-	TRBV11-1	-	TRBJ1-2	CASSMHRDYGYTF	TGTGCCAGCAGTATGCACAGGGACTATGGCTACACCTTC
-	TRBV12-3/TRBV12-4	TRBD2	TRBJ2-7	CASSLRLAGSRIRSSYEQYF	TGTGCCAGCAGTTTGAGGCTAGCGGGGTCCCGGATTCGGAGCTCCTACGAGCAGTACTTC
-	TRBV4-1	-	TRBJ2-4	CASSPSMKGNIQYF	TGCGCCAGCAGCCCGTCGATGAAAGGAAACATTCAGTACTTC
-	TRBV6-5	-	TRBJ2-1	CASSLSGGWEAYNEQFF	TGTGCCAGCAGTTTATCCGGGGGCTGGGAAGCCTACAATGAGCAGTTCTTC
-	TRBV9	-	TRBJ2-7	CASSPQADLSSYEQYF	TGTGCCAGCAGCCCCCAAGCGGACCTAAGCTCCTACGAGCAGTACTTC
-	TRBV4-1	-	TRBJ2-7	CASSQEAGEVYEQYF	TGCGCCAGCAGCCAAGAGGCAGGGGAGGTCTACGAGCAGTACTTC
-	TRBV10-3	-	TRBJ2-3	CAIRARDIPDTQYF	TGTGCCATCAGGGCGAGGGACATTCCAGATACGCAGTATTTT
-	TRBV5-1	-	TRBJ2-7	CASSLGLGDYEQYF	TGCGCCAGCAGCTTGGGTCTGGGGGACTACGAGCAGTACTTC
few	TRBV12-3/TRBV12-4	-	TRBJ2-7	CASSPRRGGSYEQYF	TGTGCCAGCAGTCCGCGGCGGGGCGGATCCTACGAGCAGTACTTC
few	TRBV5-1	-	TRBJ2-3	CASSWVVGDTQYF	TGCGCCAGCAGCTGGGTAGTAGGGGATACGCAGTATTTT
-	TRBV24-1	-	TRBJ1-5	CATSDPEGLNQPQHF	TGTGCCACCAGTGATCCTGAGGGCCTCAATCAGCCCCAGCATTTT
-	TRBV10-1	-	TRBJ2-7	CASSPGKNYEQYF	TGCGCCAGCAGCCCCGGGAAAAACTACGAGCAGTACTTC
-	TRBV7-7	TRBD1	TRBJ2-3	CASSPTGQGTDTRYF	TGTGCCAGCAGCCCCACGGGACAGGGGACAGATACGCGGTATTTT
-	TRBV7-2	-	TRBJ2-1	CASSRDTGRDEQFF	TGTGCCAGCAGCCGGGACACCGGGCGGGATGAGCAGTTCTTC
-	TRBV18	-	TRBJ1-5	CASSPTVEQPQHF	TGTGCCAGCTCACCAACCGTGGAACAGCCCCAGCATTTT
-	TRBV13	TRBD2	TRBJ2-5	CASSLGLDKETQYF	TGTGCCAGCAGCTTGGGACTAGACAAAGAGACCCAGTACTTC
few	TRBV4-1	-	TRBJ2-1	CASSQQPEGRAGEQFF	TGCGCCAGCAGCCAACAACCCGAGGGCAGGGCGGGTGAGCAGTTCTTC
few	TRBV18	-	TRBJ2-1	CASSPAGRAFNNEQFF	TGTGCCAGCTCGCCAGCAGGCAGGGCCTTTAACAATGAGCAGTTCTTC
few	TRBV29-1	-	TRBJ2-4	CSALQGRGNIQYF	TGCAGCGCGCTACAGGGACGGGGGAACATTCAGTACTTC
few	TRBV7-6	-	TRBJ2-7	CASSLGPFSSYNEQYF	TGTGCCAGCAGCTTAGGTCCGTTCAGCTCCTACAATGAGCAGTACTTC
-	TRBV27	TRBD1	TRBJ1-6	CASGTGRHSPLHF	TGTGCCAGCGGGACAGGGCGTCATTCACCCCTCCACTTT
-	TRBV6-5	TRBD2	TRBJ2-7	CASRGRTSGAYEQYF	TGTGCCAGCAGGGGAAGGACTAGCGGAGCCTACGAGCAGTACTTC
few	TRBV6-5	-	TRBJ2-4	CASSRTVEGAKNIQYF	TGTGCCAGCAGTCGTACAGTGGAGGGGGCCAAAAACATTCAGTACTTC
few	TRBV29-1	TRBD1	TRBJ1-1	CSHSTGEGGAFF	TGCAGCCATTCGACAGGGGAAGGTGGAGCTTTCTTT
-	TRBV14	-	TRBJ2-7	CASSPWQGSYEQYF	TGTGCCAGCAGCCCGTGGCAGGGGTCCTACGAGCAGTACTTC